The table lists the clone carrying this T cell receptor beta chain with a few counts. Its antigen is as yet unknown. This entry comes from a study of T cells in Graves' hyperthyroidism and ophthalmopathy. Authors of the study amplified TCR beta CDR3 regions from RNA transcripts. First-round RT-PCR of the TCR CDR3 relied on the HTBI primer set. TCRdb reanalysed the multiplex PCR reads using MiXCR and keeps one entry per CDR3 protein. In the table there are 560,000 or so distinct CDR3 sequences, just under 20% of which are singletons. Study-wide points: A median approximately 6.5 months before onset, the model predicted ophthalmopathy. Classification by a 13 V-J model distinguished ophthalmopathy from stable hyperthyroidism.

Diagnoses were made from clinical symptoms, serum measures (thyroxine and TRAb), thyroid ultrasound and orbital computed tomography. CDR3 size: 13 residues. Germline V gene sequence: CDR1 MNHEY, CDR2 SVGEGT. Trimming left V 7 bases short and J 5 bases short, with 13 bases between. The chain links TRBV6-2 or TRBV6-3 to TRBJ2-3; D gene ambiguous. Specimen: blood. The receptor was isolated from a man aged 35-49 years with Graves' ophthalmopathy. The CDR3 DNA sequence: TGTGCCAGCATGCAGACGATTGTAGATACGCAGTATTTT. Its protein product is CASMQTIVDTQYF.